This T cell receptor (beta chain) appears in the sequencing data of a study of stem cell transplantation in POMP-related autoinflammatory disease. Study background: Pre-transplant patients had naive-skewed CD4+ T cells and few CD8+ T cells.

Sequencing used immunoSEQ multiplex PCR; TCRdb keeps in-frame clones, though not all of them. The table has some 69,000 clones, under 95% seen once. Points from the study as a whole: In patients with PRAID, every analyzed T-cell subset tended to show lower diversity and higher clonality.

The germline gives CDR1 KGHSH, CDR2 LQKENI. This CDR3 contains 14 residues. Trimming took 3 bases from V and 0 from J, leaving 8 bases between them. With regard to this clone: No antigen is known for it.

PRAID combined immunodeficiency and autoinflammation. This material consisted of CD4+ T cells from PBMCs, taken after stem cell transplantation. The chain employs TRBV18 and TRBJ1-1; the D is unclear. The receptor comes from a human patient with POMP-related autoinflammation and immune dysregulation (PRAID). A share of the T cells may be of graft donor origin. The CDR3 protein is CASSPWNMNTEAFF. The CDR3 DNA follows: TGTGCCAGCTCACCTTGGAACATGAACACTGAAGCTTTCTTT.